This T cell receptor (beta chain) was sequenced for a study of T cell repertoires in cytomegalovirus infection. Overall study context: Public TCR beta signatures were indicative of both CMV infection and a matching HLA type.

About this clonotype: The target antigen is unknown.

TCRdb fed the reads into MiXCR, producing one record per CDR3 protein. The table lists about 770,000 distinct CDR3 sequences, about 27% of them singletons. The CDR3 runs 15 residues. The germline gives CDR1 SGHKS, CDR2 YYEKEE (reference sequence). The trim removed 4 bases at V and 4 bases at J, leaving 8 bases unmatched. Sequencing used cultured CD8+ T cells from PBMCs, obtained from culture after CMV antigen stimulation. V is TRBV5-5 and J is TRBJ2-3; 8 bases line up with TRBD1. The receptor's source is a human donor in good health (CMV status not recorded). Some clones in this sample may be carry-over from other donors' samples. The chain's CDR3 is CASSLGQGSADTQYF. The CDR3 bases are TGTGCCAGCAGCCTAGGACAGGGATCGGCAGATACGCAGTATTTT.